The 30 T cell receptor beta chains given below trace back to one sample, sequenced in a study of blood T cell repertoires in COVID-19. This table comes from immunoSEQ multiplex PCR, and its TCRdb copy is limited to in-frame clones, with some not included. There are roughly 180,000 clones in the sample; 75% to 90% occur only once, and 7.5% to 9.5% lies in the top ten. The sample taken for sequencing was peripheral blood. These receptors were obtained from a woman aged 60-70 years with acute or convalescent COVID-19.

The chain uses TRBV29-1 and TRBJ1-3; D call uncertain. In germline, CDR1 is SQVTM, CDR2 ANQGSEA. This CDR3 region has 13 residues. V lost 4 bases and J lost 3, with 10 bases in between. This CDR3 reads CSVAGVGGNTIYF. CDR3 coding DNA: TGCAGCGTTGCCGGGGTAGGTGGAAACACCATATATTTT.

The CDR3 is CAWRTSGRHTGELFF. In DNA form, the CDR3 reads TGTGCCTGGAGGACTAGCGGGAGGCACACCGGGGAGCTGTTTTTT. This chain uses TRBV30 with TRBJ2-2, with TRBD2 matching over 13 bases. CDR1 is GTSNPN and CDR2 is SVGIG in the germline V gene (reference sequence). The V segment lost 3 bases and the J segment 3 bases; nucleotides outside the gene matches: 1. The CDR3 runs 15 residues.

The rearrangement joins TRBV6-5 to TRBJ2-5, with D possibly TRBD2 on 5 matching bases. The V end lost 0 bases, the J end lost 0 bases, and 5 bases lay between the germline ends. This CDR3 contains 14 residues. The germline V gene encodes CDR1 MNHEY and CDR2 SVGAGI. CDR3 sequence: CASSYSGNQETQYF. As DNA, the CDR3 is TGTGCCAGCAGTTACTCCGGGAACCAAGAGACCCAGTACTTC.

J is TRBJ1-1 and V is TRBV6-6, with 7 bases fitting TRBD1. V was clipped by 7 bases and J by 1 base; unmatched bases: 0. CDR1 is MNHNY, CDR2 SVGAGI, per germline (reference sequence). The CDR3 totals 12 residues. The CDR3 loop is CASKGANTEAFF. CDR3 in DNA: TGTGCCAGCAAGGGGGCGAACACTGAAGCTTTCTTT.

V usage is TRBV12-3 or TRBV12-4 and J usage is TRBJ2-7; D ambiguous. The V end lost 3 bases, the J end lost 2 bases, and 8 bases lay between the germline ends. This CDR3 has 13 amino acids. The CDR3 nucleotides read TGTGCCAGCAGTTTGGGCCCAGCCTACGAGCAGTACTTC. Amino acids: CASSLGPAYEQYF.

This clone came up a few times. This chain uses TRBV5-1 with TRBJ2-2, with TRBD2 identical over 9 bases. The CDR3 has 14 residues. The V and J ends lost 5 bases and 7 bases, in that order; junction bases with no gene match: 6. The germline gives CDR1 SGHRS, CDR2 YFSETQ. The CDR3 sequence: CASRASGTDGELFF. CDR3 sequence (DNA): TGCGCCAGCAGGGCTAGCGGGACGGACGGGGAGCTGTTTTTT. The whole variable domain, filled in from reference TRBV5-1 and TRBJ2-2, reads KAGVTQTPRYLIKTRGQQVTLSCSPISGHRSVSWYQQTPGQGLQFLFEYFSETQRNKGNFPGRFSGRQFSNSRSEMNVSTLELGDSALYLCASRASGTDGELFFGEGSRLTVL.

CDR3 sequence: CASSKGLARDEQFF. The CDR3, as DNA: TGTGCCAGTAGTAAGGGACTAGCAAGGGATGAGCAGTTCTTC. This chain joins TRBV19 and TRBJ2-1, with 9 bases aligning to TRBD2. CDR3 length: 14 amino acids. Losses at the gene ends were 4 bases for V and 8 bases for J; bases not matched to a gene: 6. Germline assignment: CDR1 LNHDA and CDR2 SQIVND (reference sequence).

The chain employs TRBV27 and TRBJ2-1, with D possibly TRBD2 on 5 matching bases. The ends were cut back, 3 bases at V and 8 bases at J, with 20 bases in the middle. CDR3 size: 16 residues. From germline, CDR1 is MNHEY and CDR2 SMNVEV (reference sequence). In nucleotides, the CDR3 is TGTGCCAGCAGTTTTACAGCGGCGTTAGGTAGCGATGAGCAGTTCTTC. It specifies CASSFTAALGSDEQFF.

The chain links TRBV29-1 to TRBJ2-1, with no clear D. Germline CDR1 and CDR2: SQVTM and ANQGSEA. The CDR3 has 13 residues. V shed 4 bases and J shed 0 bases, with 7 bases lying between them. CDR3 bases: TGCAGCGTTGCGAGGAGCTCCTACAATGAGCAGTTCTTC. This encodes CSVARSSYNEQFF.

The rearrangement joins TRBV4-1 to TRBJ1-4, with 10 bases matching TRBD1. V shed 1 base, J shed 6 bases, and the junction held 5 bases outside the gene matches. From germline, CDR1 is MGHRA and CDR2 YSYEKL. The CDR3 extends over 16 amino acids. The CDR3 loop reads CASSQGVGQGDEKLFF. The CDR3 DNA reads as TGCGCCAGCAGCCAAGGTGTAGGACAGGGGGATGAAAAACTGTTTTTT.

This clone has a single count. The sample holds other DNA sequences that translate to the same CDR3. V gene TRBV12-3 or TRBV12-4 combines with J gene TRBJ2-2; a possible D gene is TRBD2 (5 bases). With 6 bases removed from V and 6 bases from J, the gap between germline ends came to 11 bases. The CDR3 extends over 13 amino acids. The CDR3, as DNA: TGTGCCAGCAGCCTAACTAGACCCGGGGAGCTGTTTTTT. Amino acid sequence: CASSLTRPGELFF.

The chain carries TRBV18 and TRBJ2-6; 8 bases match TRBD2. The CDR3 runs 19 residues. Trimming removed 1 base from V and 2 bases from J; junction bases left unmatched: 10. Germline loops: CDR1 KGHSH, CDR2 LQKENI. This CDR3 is CASSPRSRSGGAGANVLTF. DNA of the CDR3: TGTGCCAGCTCACCACGGTCCCGCTCGGGAGGGGCTGGGGCCAACGTCCTGACTTTC. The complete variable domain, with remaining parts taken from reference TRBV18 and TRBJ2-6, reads NAGVMQNPRHLVRRRGQEARLRCSPMKGHSHVYWYRQLPEEGLKFMVYLQKENIIDESGMPKERFSAEFPKEGPSILRIQQVVRGDSAAYFCASSPRSRSGGAGANVLTFGAGSRLTVL.

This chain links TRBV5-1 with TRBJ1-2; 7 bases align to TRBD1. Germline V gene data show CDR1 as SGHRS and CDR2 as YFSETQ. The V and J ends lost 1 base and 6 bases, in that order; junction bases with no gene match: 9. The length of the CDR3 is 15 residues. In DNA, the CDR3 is TGCGCCAGCAGCTTGAAGCCCGACAGGGCGCATGGCTACACCTTC. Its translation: CASSLKPDRAHGYTF.

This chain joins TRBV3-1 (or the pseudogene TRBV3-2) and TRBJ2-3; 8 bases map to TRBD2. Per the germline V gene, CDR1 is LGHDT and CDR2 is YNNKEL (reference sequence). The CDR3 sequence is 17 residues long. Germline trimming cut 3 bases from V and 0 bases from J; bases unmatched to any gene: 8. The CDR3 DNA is TGTGCCAGCAGCCAGAGGAGGGTAGCGGGGAGCACAGATACGCAGTATTTT. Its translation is CASSQRRVAGSTDTQYF.

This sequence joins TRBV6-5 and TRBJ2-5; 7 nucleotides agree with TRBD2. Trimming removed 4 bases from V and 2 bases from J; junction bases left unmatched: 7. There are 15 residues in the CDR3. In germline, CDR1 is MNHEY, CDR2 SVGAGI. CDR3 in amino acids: CASSSPSGVQETQYF. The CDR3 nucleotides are TGTGCCAGCAGTTCACCCAGCGGGGTGCAAGAGACCCAGTACTTC.

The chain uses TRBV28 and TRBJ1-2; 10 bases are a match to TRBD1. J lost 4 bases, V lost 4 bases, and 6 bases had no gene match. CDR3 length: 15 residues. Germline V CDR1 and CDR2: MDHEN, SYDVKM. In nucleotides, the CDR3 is TGTGCCAGCAGTTCCGCCGGGACAGGGGTCTATGGCTACACCTTC. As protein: CASSSAGTGVYGYTF.

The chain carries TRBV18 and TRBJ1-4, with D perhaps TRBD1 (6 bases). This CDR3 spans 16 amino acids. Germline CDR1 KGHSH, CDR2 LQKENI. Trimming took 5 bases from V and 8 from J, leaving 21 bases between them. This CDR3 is CASSTSQLQGGEKLFF. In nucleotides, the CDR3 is TGTGCCAGCTCAACCAGTCAACTACAGGGTGGAGAAAAACTGTTTTTT.

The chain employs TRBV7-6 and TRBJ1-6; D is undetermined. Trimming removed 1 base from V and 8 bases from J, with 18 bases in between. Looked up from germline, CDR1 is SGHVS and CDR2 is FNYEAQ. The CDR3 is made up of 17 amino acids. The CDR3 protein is CASSLVPSTNGYSPLHF. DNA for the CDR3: TGTGCCAGCAGCTTAGTGCCCTCGACAAACGGTTATTCACCCCTCCACTTT.

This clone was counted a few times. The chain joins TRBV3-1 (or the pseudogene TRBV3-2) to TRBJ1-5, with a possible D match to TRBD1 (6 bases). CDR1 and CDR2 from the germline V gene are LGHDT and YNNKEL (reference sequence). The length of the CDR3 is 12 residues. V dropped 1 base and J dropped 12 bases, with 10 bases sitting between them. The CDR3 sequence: CASSQGQERQHF. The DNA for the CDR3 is TGTGCCAGCAGCCAAGGACAGGAACGCCAGCATTTT.

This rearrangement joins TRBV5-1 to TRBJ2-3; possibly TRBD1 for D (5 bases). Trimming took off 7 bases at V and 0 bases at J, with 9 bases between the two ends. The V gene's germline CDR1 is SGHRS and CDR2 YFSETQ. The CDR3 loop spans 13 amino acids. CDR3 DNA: TGCGCCAGCGGGGCTCCTAGCACAGATACGCAGTATTTT. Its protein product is CASGAPSTDTQYF.

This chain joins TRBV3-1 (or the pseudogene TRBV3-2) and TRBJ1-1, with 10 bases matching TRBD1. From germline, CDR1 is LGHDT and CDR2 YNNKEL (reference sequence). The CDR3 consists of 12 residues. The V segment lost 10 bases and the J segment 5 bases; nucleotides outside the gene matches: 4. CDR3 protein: CANRDRGTEAFF. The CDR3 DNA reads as TGTGCCAACCGGGACAGGGGAACTGAAGCTTTCTTT.

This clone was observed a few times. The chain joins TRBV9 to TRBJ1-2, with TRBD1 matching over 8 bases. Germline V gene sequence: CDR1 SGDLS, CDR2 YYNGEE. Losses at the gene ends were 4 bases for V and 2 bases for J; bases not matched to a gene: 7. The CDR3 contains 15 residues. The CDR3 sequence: CASSPRTGLNYGYTF. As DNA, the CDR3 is TGTGCCAGCAGCCCTCGGACAGGGCTAAACTATGGCTACACCTTC.

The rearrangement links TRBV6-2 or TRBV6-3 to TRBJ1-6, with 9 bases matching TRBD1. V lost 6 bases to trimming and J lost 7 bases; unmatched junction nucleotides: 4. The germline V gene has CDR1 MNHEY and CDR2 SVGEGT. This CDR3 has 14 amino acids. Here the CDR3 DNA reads TGTGCCAGCAGCGGACAGGGGAGGAATTCACCCCTCCACTTT. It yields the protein CASSGQGRNSPLHF.

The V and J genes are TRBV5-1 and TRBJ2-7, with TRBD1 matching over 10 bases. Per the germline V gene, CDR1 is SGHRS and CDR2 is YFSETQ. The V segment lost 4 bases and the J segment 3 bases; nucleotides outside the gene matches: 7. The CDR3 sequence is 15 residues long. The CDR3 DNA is TGCGCCAGCAGCGCCCGACAGGGGGCTGGCTACGAGCAGTACTTC. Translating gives CASSARQGAGYEQYF.

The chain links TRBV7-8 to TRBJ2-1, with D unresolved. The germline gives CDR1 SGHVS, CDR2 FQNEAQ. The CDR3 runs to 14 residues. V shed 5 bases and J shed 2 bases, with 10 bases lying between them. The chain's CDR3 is CASSRPGPYNEQFF. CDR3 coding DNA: TGTGCCAGCAGCCGACCGGGTCCCTACAATGAGCAGTTCTTC.

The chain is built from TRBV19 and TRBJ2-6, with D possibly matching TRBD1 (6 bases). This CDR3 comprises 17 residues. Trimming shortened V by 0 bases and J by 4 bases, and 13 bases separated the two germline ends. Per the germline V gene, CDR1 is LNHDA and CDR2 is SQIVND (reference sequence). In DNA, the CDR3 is TGTGCCAGTAGTATAGATCGAACAGGGTCCGGGGCCAACGTCCTGACTTTC. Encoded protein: CASSIDRTGSGANVLTF.

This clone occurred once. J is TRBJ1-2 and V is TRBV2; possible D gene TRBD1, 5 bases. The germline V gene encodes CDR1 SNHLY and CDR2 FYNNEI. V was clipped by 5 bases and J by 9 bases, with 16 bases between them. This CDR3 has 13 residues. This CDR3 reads CASSPNSDNRYTF. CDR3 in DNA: TGTGCCAGCAGTCCTAACTCGGACAATCGCTACACCTTC.

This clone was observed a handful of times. The CDR3 reads CASSLELAGGPNEQFF. CDR3 bases: TGTGCCAGCAGCTTAGAACTAGCGGGAGGACCTAATGAGCAGTTCTTC. V and J are TRBV11-3 and TRBJ2-1; TRBD2 aligns across 12 bases. Germline V gives CDR1 SGHNT, CDR2 YENEEA. This CDR3 has 16 residues. V lost 0 bases, J lost 7 bases, and 4 bases stayed unmatched.

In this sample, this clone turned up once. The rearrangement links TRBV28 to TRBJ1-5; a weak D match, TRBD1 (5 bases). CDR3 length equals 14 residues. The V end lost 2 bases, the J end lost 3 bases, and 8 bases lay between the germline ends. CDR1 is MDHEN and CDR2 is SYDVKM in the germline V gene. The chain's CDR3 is CASSLRQINQPQHF. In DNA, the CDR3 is TGTGCCAGCAGTTTAAGACAGATCAATCAGCCCCAGCATTTT.

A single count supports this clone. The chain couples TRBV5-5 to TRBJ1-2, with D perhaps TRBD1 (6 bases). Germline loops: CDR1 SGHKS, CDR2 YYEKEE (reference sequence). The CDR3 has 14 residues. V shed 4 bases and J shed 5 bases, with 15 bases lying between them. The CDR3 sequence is CASSPQTGPYGYTF. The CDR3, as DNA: TGTGCCAGCAGCCCGCAGACAGGTCCTTATGGCTACACCTTC.